This T cell receptor beta chain is from a study of blood T cell repertoires in COVID-19. For the study at large: COVID-19 samples collected from the United States, Italy and Spain covered acute and convalescent phases. PBMCs, B-cell-depleted T cells, or T cells were the source of the cDNA or gDNA that made up the material.

Original processing methods: Amplification of reference gene primers provided the estimated nucleated cell counts. Profiling relied on immunoSEQ multiplex PCR, and the TCRdb table lists in-frame clones only, not all of them. That table is the source of V, J and clone size, and D and trimming were worked out from the DNA. The sample shows 130,000 or so clones, around 80% of them seen only once. The CDR3 is made up of 13 amino acids. Germline V gene data show CDR1 as GTSNPN and CDR2 as SVGIG (reference sequence). V lost 8 bases and J lost 0, with 13 bases in between. The sequenced sample consisted of peripheral blood. This TCR came from a man aged 55 to 70 with active or convalescent COVID-19. The chain combines TRBV30 with TRBJ1-1; D gene uncertain. CDR3 in amino acids: CALEAGMNTEAFF. The CDR3 DNA follows: TGTGCCCTAGAGGCGGGGATGAACACTGAAGCTTTCTTT. The full variable domain, with the rest looked up from reference TRBV30 and TRBJ1-1, is SQTIHQWPATLVQPVGSPLSLECTVEGTSNPNLYWYRQAAGRGLQLLFYSVGIGQISSEVPQNLSASRPQDRQFILSSKKLLLSDSGFYLCALEAGMNTEAFFGQGTRLTVV.